Listed below are T cell receptor beta chains from one sample, sequenced in a study of blood T cell repertoires in COVID-19. This table comes from immunoSEQ multiplex PCR, and its TCRdb copy is limited to in-frame clones, with some not included. In the table there are some 110,000 clones, 65% to 85% of which are singletons. Sequencing was performed on PBMCs or T cells enriched from blood (not recorded which). These receptors all stem from a woman between 25 and 40 years old who had recovered from COVID-19. The CDR3 runs from the conserved cysteine through the conserved F or W. The order of the fields is clone size, V gene, D gene, J gene, CDR3 protein, CDR3 DNA. The D gene is left open where the match is weak. The size of a clone is reported for some rows only, either as once, few or many, or as a class for expanded clones.

clone_size: .; v_call: TRBV7-2; d_call: .; j_call: TRBJ2-7; cdr3_aa: CASSPRGGSSYEQYF; cdr3_nt: TGTGCCAGCAGCCCCCGTGGGGGGAGCTCCTACGAGCAGTACTTC
clone_size: .; v_call: TRBV7-9; d_call: .; j_call: TRBJ2-2; cdr3_aa: CASSLSGSGTGELFF; cdr3_nt: TGTGCCAGCAGCTTATCGGGGTCGGGCACCGGGGAGCTGTTTTTT
clone_size: .; v_call: TRBV9; d_call: .; j_call: TRBJ2-5; cdr3_aa: CASSVGLHQETQYF; cdr3_nt: TGTGCCAGCAGCGTGGGACTGCACCAAGAGACCCAGTACTTC
clone_size: .; v_call: TRBV19; d_call: TRBD2; j_call: TRBJ2-1; cdr3_aa: CASSIIGTRGYNEQFF; cdr3_nt: TGTGCCAGTAGTATCATCGGGACTAGGGGCTACAATGAGCAGTTCTTC
clone_size: .; v_call: TRBV30; d_call: .; j_call: TRBJ1-1; cdr3_aa: CAWRSKRNTEAFF; cdr3_nt: TGTGCCTGGAGGAGTAAGAGAAACACTGAAGCTTTCTTT
clone_size: few; v_call: TRBV10-3; d_call: TRBD2; j_call: TRBJ2-1; cdr3_aa: CAISDGTSGRGDEQFF; cdr3_nt: TGTGCCATCAGTGACGGGACTAGCGGGAGAGGGGATGAGCAGTTCTTC
clone_size: .; v_call: TRBV7-9; d_call: TRBD2; j_call: TRBJ2-3; cdr3_aa: CASSPGRREWDTQYF; cdr3_nt: TGTGCCAGCAGCCCAGGGCGGCGGGAGTGGGATACGCAGTATTTT
clone_size: .; v_call: TRBV7-3; d_call: TRBD1; j_call: TRBJ2-1; cdr3_aa: CASSPGGGYNEQFF; cdr3_nt: TGTGCCAGCAGTCCAGGGGGCGGCTACAATGAGCAGTTCTTC
clone_size: .; v_call: TRBV20-1; d_call: TRBD2; j_call: TRBJ2-1; cdr3_aa: CSLVAGAEQFF; cdr3_nt: TGCAGTTTAGTGGCGGGAGCTGAGCAGTTCTTC
clone_size: .; v_call: TRBV7-3; d_call: TRBD1; j_call: TRBJ2-2; cdr3_aa: CASSHGTGRWTGELFF; cdr3_nt: TGTGCCAGCAGCCATGGGACAGGGAGGTGGACCGGGGAGCTGTTTTTT
clone_size: once; v_call: TRBV5-6; d_call: .; j_call: TRBJ1-4; cdr3_aa: CASSSYERSEKLFF; cdr3_nt: TGTGCCAGCAGCTCCTATGAACGATCGGAAAAACTGTTTTTT
clone_size: .; v_call: TRBV9; d_call: TRBD2; j_call: TRBJ2-1; cdr3_aa: CASSVASGTYNEQFF; cdr3_nt: TGTGCCAGCAGCGTAGCTAGCGGGACCTACAATGAGCAGTTCTTC
clone_size: .; v_call: TRBV7-2; d_call: .; j_call: TRBJ2-7; cdr3_aa: CASSLKVGSNYEQYF; cdr3_nt: TGTGCCAGCAGCTTAAAGGTCGGGAGTAACTACGAGCAGTACTTC
clone_size: .; v_call: TRBV7-9; d_call: .; j_call: TRBJ2-5; cdr3_aa: CASSSRRGQETQYF; cdr3_nt: TGTGCCAGCAGCTCCCGCAGGGGCCAAGAGACCCAGTACTTC
clone_size: .; v_call: TRBV11-2; d_call: .; j_call: TRBJ1-2; cdr3_aa: CASSPAFRGRSYGYTF; cdr3_nt: TGTGCCAGCAGCCCAGCCTTCCGGGGGAGAAGCTATGGCTACACCTTC
clone_size: .; v_call: TRBV2; d_call: TRBD1; j_call: TRBJ2-3; cdr3_aa: CASRQGEKGTQYF; cdr3_nt: TGTGCCAGCAGACAGGGGGAGAAGGGAACGCAGTATTTT
clone_size: .; v_call: TRBV28; d_call: .; j_call: TRBJ2-3; cdr3_aa: CASSPPGATTYTQYF; cdr3_nt: TGTGCCAGCAGCCCCCCAGGGGCGACCACATATACGCAGTATTTT